The present entry profiles one TCR beta chain with its context. This clonotype was counted once. Its antigen target is currently unknown. Given the absence of the conserved phenylalanine or tryptophan at the CDR3 end, a read error is likely. Library preparation employed PCR. Sequencing took place on an Illumina HiSeq 2000. TCRdb itself trimmed the public reads at Q25 with fastp, ran MiXCR and retained productive beta chains. Rows are unified per CDR3 protein, each entry keeping the most common DNA and genes. The sample table lists approximately 79,000 distinct CDR3 sequences, 45% to 55% of them with a count of one. Of the sample, around 9.1% is held by the ten largest clones. The germline V gene yields MRHNA for CDR1 and SNTAGT for CDR2. Inclusive of both ends, the CDR3 amounts to 15 amino acids. CDR3 DNA is the only sequence kept; it has 45 bases, read in frame from the first base. These data come from a study of CDR3 diversity in severe acne (dated by TCRdb to between 2019 and 2020).

In this chain, TRBV6-4 is recombined with TRBJ2-3, with no D gene named confidently. The J call is in doubt because the DNA end fits TRBJ1-5 better. The sample was blood. The source is a male donor in good health, serving as a control. The DNA sequence is given as TGTGCCAGCAGAGACCGGGAGGCTAGCACAGATACGCAGCATCTT. It encodes CASRDREASTDTQHL.